This TCR beta chain was sequenced for a study of blood T cells in healthy people across ages. This clonotype turned up a few times. Together with a sample-barcoded 5' primer, a J-beta primer mix was included in a second PCR lasting 7 to 11 cycles. TCRdb reprocessed the 5' RACE reads with MiXCR, giving one entry per CDR3 protein. Of roughly 1,700,000 distinct CDR3 sequences listed, about 28% were seen once; the top ten hold roughly 8%. The sequence was obtained from a woman in her 30s in good health. Sequenced material: blood.

CDR3 sequence: CASSSTPTGGNEQFF. CDR3 nucleotide sequence: TGTGCCAGCAGCTCAACTCCGACAGGGGGCAATGAGCAGTTCTTC. This chain uses TRBV2 with TRBJ2-1; 9 bases map to TRBD1. J gave up 6 bases and V 6 bases, and 9 bases lay outside the gene matches. The length of the CDR3 is 15 residues. CDR1 SNHLY and CDR2 FYNNEI come from the germline V gene.